This TCR beta chain appears in the sequencing data of a study of blood T cell repertoires in COVID-19. Study overall: Both acute and convalescent COVID-19 samples were obtained from the United States, Italy and Spain. T cells, B-cell-depleted T cells, or PBMCs provided the cDNA or gDNA that served as material.

Germline CDR1 and CDR2: LGHNA and YSLEER. The V gene lost 0 bases and the J gene lost 6 bases, with 14 bases spanning the gap. The CDR3 consists of 15 residues. The table came from immunoSEQ multiplex PCR; TCRdb's copy has only in-frame clones and leaves some out. The sample lists around 290,000 clones; 80% to 95% were seen once. Cohorts were based on clinical histories the participants reported. The chain recombines TRBV4-3 with TRBJ1-2, with a weak D call TRBD1 (5 bases). This sequence was found in a woman in her twenties or thirties who had recovered from COVID-19. The sequenced sample was PBMCs or T cells enriched from blood (not recorded which). CDR3 loop: CASSQDRGQGNGYTF. CDR3 DNA: TGCGCCAGCAGCCAAGATCGAGGCCAGGGTAATGGCTACACCTTC.